This record looks at one T cell receptor beta chain sequence and its context. Its antigen is currently unknown. The data derive from a study of cytomegalovirus exposure and HLA in healthy donors. Study conclusions and caveats: Later, an analysis showed that TCR beta chains associated with HLA were more clonally expanded than others that were equally common. Association of around 17,000 TCR beta sequences with HLA alleles was found at 0.05 false discovery rate in a later analysis.

In germline, CDR1 is SGHDT, CDR2 YYEEEE. Between the trimmed V and J ends, which lost 3 bases and 7 bases, there was a span of 8 bases. This CDR3 region has 11 residues. Primers for the PCR totalled 60 Vbeta and 13 Jbeta. Using immunoSEQ multiplex PCR, the repertoire was profiled, and TCRdb retains in-frame clones only, with some absent. The table has around 180,000 clones, around 87% seen once; the top ten hold 1.5% to 2%. This receptor was taken from a woman younger than 35 in good health and CMV-seronegative. Input material: PBMCs. J is TRBJ2-7 and V is TRBV5-6; TRBD1 might be the D (6 bases). The CDR3 coding sequence is TGTGCCAGCAGCTCTACAGGGGAGCAGTACTTC. Residues: CASSSTGEQYF.